Following are 4 T cell receptor beta chains from one sample sequenced in a study of blood T cell repertoires in COVID-19. Produced via immunoSEQ multiplex PCR; TCRdb's table is partial and in-frame only. The data contain some 170,000 clones, roughly four fifths of them singletons. The sequencing sample was made of peripheral blood. Receptors were obtained from a woman between 40 and 55 years old with COVID-19, enrolled during active disease.

This clone came up once. This chain joins TRBV5-6 and TRBJ2-3, with TRBD2 matching 8 bases. In germline, CDR1 is SGHDT, CDR2 YYEEEE. CDR3 length: 16 amino acids. V was pared by 4 bases and J by 6 bases, with 13 bases of the junction left unmatched. The CDR3 DNA sequence: TGTGCCAGCAGCATGCATCTAGCGGGCCCGAGGGATACGCAGTATTTT. It translates to CASSMHLAGPRDTQYF.

This clone was seen a few times. This rearrangement joins TRBV19 to TRBJ2-5, with TRBD2 matching 7 bases. CDR3 length: 16 residues. J gave up 0 bases and V 5 bases, and 9 bases lay outside the gene matches. Germline V CDR1 and CDR2: LNHDA, SQIVND (reference sequence). For the CDR3, the DNA is TGTGCCAGTAGTCCTAGGACTAGGAGGGACCAAGAGACCCAGTACTTC. Protein: CASSPRTRRDQETQYF. Looking up the rest from reference TRBV19 and TRBJ2-5 gives the full variable domain: DGGITQSPKYLFRKEGQNVTLSCEQNLNHDAMYWYRQDPGQGLRLIYYSQIVNDFQKGDIAEGYSVSREKKESFPLTVTSAQKNPTAFYLCASSPRTRRDQETQYFGPGTRLLVL.

The V and J genes are TRBV21-1 and TRBJ1-1; TRBD1 is taken as the D call from the table, unchecked against the DNA. TRBV21-1 represents a pseudogene. The CDR3 extends over 13 amino acids. This chain's CDR3 is CAGPRTGDTEAFF. The DNA of the CDR3 is TGTGCCGGACCTCGGACAGGGGACACTGAAGCTTTCTTT.

This chain links TRBV29-1 with TRBJ2-1; a weak D match, TRBD2 (6 bases). The V and J ends lost 7 bases and 10 bases respectively, with 20 bases between them. This CDR3 is 13 amino acids long. Germline CDR1 SQVTM, CDR2 ANQGSEA. The CDR3 loop is CSAEGYRGMEQFF. The CDR3 nucleotides are TGCAGCGCAGAGGGCTACCGGGGGATGGAGCAGTTCTTC.